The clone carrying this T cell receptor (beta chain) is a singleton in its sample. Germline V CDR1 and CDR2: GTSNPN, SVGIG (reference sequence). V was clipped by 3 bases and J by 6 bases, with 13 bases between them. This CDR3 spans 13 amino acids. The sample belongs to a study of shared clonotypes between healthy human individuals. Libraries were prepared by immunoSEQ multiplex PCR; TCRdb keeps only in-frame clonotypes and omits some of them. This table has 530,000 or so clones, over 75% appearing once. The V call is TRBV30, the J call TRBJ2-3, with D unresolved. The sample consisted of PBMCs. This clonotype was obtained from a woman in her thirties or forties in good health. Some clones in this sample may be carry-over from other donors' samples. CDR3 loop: CAWSPEPVDTQYF. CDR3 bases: TGTGCCTGGAGCCCCGAACCCGTGGATACGCAGTATTTT.